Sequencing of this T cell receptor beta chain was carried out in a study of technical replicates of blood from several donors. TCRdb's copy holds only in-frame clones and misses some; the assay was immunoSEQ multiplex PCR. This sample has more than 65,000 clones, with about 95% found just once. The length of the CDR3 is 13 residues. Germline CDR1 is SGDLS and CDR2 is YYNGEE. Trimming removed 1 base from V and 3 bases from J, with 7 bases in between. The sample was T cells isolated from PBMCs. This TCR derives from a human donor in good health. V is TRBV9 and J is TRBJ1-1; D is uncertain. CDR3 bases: TGTGCCAGCAGCGTATTTGAGGACACTGAAGCTTTCTTT. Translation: CASSVFEDTEAFF.